Described below is a single TCR beta chain sequence and its context. This specimen comes from a study of blood T cell repertoires in COVID-19. Study-wide background: Donors in the United States, Italy and Spain gave samples during acute or convalescent COVID-19. T cells, B-cell-depleted T cells, or PBMCs provided the cDNA or gDNA that served as material.

Germline V gene sequence: CDR1 SGHDN, CDR2 FVKESK. This CDR3 contains 16 residues. The V end was cut by 4 bases, the J end by 0 bases, with 13 bases between. Original data processing: Nucleated cell number was recorded as an estimate derived from reference gene primer amplification. The method was immunoSEQ multiplex PCR; TCRdb's version includes in-frame clones alone and lacks a portion of them. Clonal size and the V and J genes are those of that table, whereas D and trimming came from the DNA. The repertoire holds fewer than 200,000 clones, with roughly 84% as singletons. The sequencing input was peripheral blood. The J gene is TRBJ1-3, the V gene TRBV14, with a possible D match to TRBD1 (5 bases). This TCR was recovered from a man aged 60-69 years who had recovered from COVID-19. CDR3 nucleotides: TGTGCCAGCAGCCTCGCCGGGGGGTCCTCTGGAAACACCATATATTTT. Its translation is CASSLAGGSSGNTIYF.